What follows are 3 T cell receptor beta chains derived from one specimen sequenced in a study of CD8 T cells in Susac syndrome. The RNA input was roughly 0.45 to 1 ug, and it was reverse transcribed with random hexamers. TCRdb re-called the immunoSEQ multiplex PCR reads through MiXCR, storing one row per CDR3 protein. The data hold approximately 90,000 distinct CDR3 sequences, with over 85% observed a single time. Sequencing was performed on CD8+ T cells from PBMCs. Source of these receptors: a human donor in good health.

The CDR3 DNA reads as TGTGCCAGCAGCCCAGGGACTAGCGGCCCTTCGGATACGCAGTATTTT. This gives the protein CASSPGTSGPSDTQYF. This chain uses TRBV7-9 with TRBJ2-3; 11 bases fit TRBD2. The CDR3 loop spans 16 amino acids. The germline V gene has CDR1 SEHNR and CDR2 FQNEAQ (reference sequence). The V gene end was trimmed by 5 bases and the J gene end by 6 bases; junction bases not matched to a gene: 10. Full variable domain (missing parts from reference TRBV7-9 and TRBJ2-3): DTGVSQNPRHKITKRGQNVTFRCDPISEHNRLYWYRQTLGQGPEFLTYFQNEAQLEKSRLLSDRFSAERPKGSFSTLEIQRTEQGDSAMYLCASSPGTSGPSDTQYFGPGTRLTVL.

The CDR3 nucleotides read TGTGCCAGCATGTCTAATCTAGATGAGCAGTTCTTC. Protein product: CASMSNLDEQFF. This rearrangement joins TRBV6-5 to TRBJ2-1, with D hard to call. The CDR3 runs 12 residues. CDR1 MNHEY and CDR2 SVGAGI come from the germline V gene. V lost 7 bases to trimming and J lost 8 bases, with 12 bases between them.

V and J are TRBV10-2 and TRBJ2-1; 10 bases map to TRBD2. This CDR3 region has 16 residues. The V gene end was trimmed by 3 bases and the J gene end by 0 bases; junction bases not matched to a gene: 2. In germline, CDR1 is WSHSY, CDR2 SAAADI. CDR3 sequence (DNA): TGCGCCAGCAGTGAACTAGCGGGACGCTCCTACAATGAGCAGTTCTTC. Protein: CASSELAGRSYNEQFF.